This T cell receptor beta chain emerged from a study of human T cells and chemical hapten exposure. Study as a whole: Small differences in pooled library volume mainly drove the variation in TCR yields per sample.

The time point is: pre-sensitization, week 0. Described treatment: therapeutic diphenylcyclopropenone sensitization with weekly scalp DPC. Alopecia patients deemed DPC-suitable, aged 18 to 70, excluding pregnancy. Single cDNA molecules in the library carried unique molecular identifiers attached during preparation. One entry per CDR3 protein, called by TCRdb with MiXCR from the RACE reads. Of about 260,000 distinct CDR3 sequences in the sample, about 8.6% were seen once. Germline V gene lookup returns CDR1 KGHSH and CDR2 LQKENI. The CDR3 is 15 residues long. Trimming left V 2 bases short and J 6 bases short, with 16 bases between. This clonotype turned up a few times.

The clonotype comes from a woman in her 40s with alopecia areata. Some clones in this sample may be carry-over from other donors' samples. This sequence joins TRBV18 and TRBJ1-2, with a possible D match to TRBD1 (5 bases). The material was whole blood, obtained in connection with sensitization to the hapten diphenylcyclopropenone (DPC). Here the CDR3 DNA reads TGTGCCAGCTCACCAGTGGGACCCAGCCCAGATGGCTACACCTTC. Encoded protein: CASSPVGPSPDGYTF.